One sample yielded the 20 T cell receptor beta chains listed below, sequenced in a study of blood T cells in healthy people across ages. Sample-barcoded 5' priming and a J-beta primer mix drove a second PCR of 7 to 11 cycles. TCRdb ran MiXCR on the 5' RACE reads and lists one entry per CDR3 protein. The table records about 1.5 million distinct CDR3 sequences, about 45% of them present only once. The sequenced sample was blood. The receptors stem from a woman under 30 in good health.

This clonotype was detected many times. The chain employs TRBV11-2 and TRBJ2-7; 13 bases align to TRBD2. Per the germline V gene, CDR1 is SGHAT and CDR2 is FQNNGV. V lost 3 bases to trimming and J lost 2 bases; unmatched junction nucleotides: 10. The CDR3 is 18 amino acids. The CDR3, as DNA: TGTGCCAGCAGCTTCAGGACTAGCGGGGGTCTTAAAACCTACGAGCAGTACTTC. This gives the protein CASSFRTSGGLKTYEQYF.

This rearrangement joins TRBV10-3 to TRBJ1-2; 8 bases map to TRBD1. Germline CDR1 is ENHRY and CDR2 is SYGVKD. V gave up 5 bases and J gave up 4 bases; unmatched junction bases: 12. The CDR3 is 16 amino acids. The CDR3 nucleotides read TGTGCCATCAGTCGAGCGGGGACAGGAGACTTCTATGGCTACACCTTC. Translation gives CAISRAGTGDFYGYTF.

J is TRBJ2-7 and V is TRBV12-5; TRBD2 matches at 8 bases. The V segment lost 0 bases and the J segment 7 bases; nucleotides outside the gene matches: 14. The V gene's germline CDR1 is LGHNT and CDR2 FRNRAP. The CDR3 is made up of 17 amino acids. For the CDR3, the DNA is TGTGCTAGTGGTTTGGTACAAGGCGGGAGGAGTTACAATGAGCAGTACTTC. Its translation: CASGLVQGGRSYNEQYF. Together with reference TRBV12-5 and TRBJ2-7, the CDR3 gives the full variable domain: DARVTQTPRHKVTEMGQEVTMRCQPILGHNTVFWYRQTMMQGLELLAYFRNRAPLDDSGMPKDRFSAEMPDATLATLKIQPSEPRDSAVYFCASGLVQGGRSYNEQYFGPGTRLTVT.

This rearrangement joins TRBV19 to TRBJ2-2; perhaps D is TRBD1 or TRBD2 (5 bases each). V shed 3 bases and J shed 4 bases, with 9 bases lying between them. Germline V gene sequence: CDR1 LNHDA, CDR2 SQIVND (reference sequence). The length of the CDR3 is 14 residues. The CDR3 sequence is CASSMGPITGELFF. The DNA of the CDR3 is TGTGCCAGTAGTATGGGACCTATCACCGGGGAGCTGTTTTTT. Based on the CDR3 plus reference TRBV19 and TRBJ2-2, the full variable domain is DGGITQSPKYLFRKEGQNVTLSCEQNLNHDAMYWYRQDPGQGLRLIYYSQIVNDFQKGDIAEGYSVSREKKESFPLTVTSAQKNPTAFYLCASSMGPITGELFFGEGSRLTVL.

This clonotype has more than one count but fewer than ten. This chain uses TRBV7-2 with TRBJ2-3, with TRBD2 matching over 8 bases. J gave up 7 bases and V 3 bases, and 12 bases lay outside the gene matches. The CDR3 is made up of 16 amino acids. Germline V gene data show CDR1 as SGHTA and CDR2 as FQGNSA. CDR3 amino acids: CASSFRSGRAANTQYF. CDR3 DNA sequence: TGTGCCAGCAGCTTTAGATCCGGGAGGGCTGCGAATACGCAGTATTTT.

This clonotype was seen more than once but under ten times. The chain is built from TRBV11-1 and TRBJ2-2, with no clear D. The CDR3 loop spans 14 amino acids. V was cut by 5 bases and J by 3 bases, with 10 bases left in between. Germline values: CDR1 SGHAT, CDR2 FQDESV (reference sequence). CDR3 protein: CASSVRVYTGELFF. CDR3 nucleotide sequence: TGTGCCAGCAGCGTAAGGGTGTACACCGGGGAGCTGTTTTTT.

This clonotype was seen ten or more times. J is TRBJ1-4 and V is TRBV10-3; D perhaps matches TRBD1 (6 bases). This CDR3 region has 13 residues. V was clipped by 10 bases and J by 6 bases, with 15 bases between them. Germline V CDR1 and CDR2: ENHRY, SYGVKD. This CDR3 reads CATRQEGDEKLFF. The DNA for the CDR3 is TGTGCCACCCGACAGGAGGGTGATGAAAAACTGTTTTTT.

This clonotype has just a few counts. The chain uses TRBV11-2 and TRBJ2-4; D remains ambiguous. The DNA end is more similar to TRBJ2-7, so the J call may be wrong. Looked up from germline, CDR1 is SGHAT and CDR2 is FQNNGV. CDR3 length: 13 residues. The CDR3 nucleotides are TGTGCCAGCTCCCTCCTCGAATCCGGCGAGCAGTACTTC. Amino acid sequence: CASSLLESGEQYF.

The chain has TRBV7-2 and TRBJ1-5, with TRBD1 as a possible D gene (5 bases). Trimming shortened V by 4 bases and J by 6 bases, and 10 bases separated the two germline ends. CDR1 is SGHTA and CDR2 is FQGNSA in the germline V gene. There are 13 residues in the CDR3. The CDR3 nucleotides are TGTGCCAGCAGCTGGAGGGGAGGTCAGCCCCAGCATTTT. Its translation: CASSWRGGQPQHF.

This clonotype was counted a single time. The CDR3 loop is CASSQEPIPDTEAFF. The CDR3 DNA sequence: TGTGCCAGCAGCCAAGAACCGATTCCTGACACTGAAGCTTTCTTT. V usage is TRBV4-2 and J usage is TRBJ1-1; D remains unclear. This CDR3 is 15 amino acids long. Trimming stripped 0 bases from V and 3 bases from J, with 11 bases between. CDR1 and CDR2 from the germline V gene are LGHNA and YNFKEQ.

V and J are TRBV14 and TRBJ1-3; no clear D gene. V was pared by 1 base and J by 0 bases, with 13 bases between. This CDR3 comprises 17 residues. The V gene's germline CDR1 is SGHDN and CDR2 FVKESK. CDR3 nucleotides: TGTGCCAGCAGCCAAGGTGTCCTAAGGGACTCTGGAAACACCATATATTTT. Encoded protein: CASSQGVLRDSGNTIYF.

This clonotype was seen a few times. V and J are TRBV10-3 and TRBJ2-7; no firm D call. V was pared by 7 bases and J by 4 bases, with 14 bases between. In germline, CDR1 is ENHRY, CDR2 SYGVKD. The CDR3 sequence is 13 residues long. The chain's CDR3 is CAIKETSKYEQYF. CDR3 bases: TGTGCCATCAAAGAGACAAGCAAATACGAGCAGTACTTC.

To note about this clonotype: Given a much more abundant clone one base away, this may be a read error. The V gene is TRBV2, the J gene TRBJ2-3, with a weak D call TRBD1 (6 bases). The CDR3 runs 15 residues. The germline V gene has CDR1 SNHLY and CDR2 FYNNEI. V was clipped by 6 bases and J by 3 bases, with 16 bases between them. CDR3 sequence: CASSPQGFDTDTQYF. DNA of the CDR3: TGTGCCAGCAGCCCACAGGGATTTGATACAGATACGCAGTATTTT. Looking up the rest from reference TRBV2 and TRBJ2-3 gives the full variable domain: EPEVTQTPSHQVTQMGQEVILRCVPISNHLYFYWYRQILGQKVEFLVSFYNNEISEKSEIFDDQFSVERPDGSNFTLKIRSTKLEDSAMYFCASSPQGFDTDTQYFGPGTRLTVL.

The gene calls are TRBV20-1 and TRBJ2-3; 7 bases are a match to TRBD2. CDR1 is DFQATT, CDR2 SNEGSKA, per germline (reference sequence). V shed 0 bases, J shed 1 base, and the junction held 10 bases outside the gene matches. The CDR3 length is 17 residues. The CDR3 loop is CSARDRVGREGTDTQYF. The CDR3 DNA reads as TGCAGTGCTAGAGATCGGGTAGGGAGGGAAGGCACAGATACGCAGTATTTT.

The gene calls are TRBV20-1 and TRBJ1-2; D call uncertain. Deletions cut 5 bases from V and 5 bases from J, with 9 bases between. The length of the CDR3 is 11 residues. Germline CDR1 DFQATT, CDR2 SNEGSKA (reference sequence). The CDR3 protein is CSARTLYGYTF. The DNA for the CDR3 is TGCAGTGCTCGGACCTTGTATGGCTACACCTTC.

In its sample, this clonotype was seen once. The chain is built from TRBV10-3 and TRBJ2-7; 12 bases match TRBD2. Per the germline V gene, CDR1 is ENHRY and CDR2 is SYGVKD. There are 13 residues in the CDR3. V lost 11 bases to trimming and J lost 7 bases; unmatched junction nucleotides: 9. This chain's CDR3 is CAAQLAGGREQYF. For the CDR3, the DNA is TGTGCCGCTCAACTAGCGGGGGGCAGGGAGCAGTACTTC.

The CDR3, as DNA: TGTGCCAGCTCGAAGGGGTTAATTCCCTATGGCTACACCTTC. Protein product: CASSKGLIPYGYTF. This chain connects TRBV2 to TRBJ1-2; perhaps TRBD1 as D (5 bases). The CDR3 consists of 14 residues. Trimming cost V 8 bases and J 4 bases, with 17 bases left between them. The germline V gene encodes CDR1 SNHLY and CDR2 FYNNEI.

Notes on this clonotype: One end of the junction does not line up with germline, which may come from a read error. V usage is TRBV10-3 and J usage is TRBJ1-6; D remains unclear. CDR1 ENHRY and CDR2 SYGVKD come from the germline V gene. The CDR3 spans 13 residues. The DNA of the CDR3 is TGTGCCATCACTTACGGGAACGGGTCACACCTCCACTTT. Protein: CAITYGNGSHLHF.

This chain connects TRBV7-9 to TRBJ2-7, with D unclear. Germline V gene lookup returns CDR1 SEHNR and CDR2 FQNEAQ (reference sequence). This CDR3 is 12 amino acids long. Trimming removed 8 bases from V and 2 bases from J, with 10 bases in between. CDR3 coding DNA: TGTGCCAGCGGTTCTTTGACCTACGAGCAGTACTTC. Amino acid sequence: CASGSLTYEQYF.

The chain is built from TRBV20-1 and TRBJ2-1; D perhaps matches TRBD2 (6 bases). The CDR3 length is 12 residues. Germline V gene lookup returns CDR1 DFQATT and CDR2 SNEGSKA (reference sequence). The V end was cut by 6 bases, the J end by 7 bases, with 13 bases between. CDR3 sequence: CSALKSGNEQFF. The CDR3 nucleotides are TGCAGTGCCCTTAAAAGCGGGAATGAGCAGTTCTTC.